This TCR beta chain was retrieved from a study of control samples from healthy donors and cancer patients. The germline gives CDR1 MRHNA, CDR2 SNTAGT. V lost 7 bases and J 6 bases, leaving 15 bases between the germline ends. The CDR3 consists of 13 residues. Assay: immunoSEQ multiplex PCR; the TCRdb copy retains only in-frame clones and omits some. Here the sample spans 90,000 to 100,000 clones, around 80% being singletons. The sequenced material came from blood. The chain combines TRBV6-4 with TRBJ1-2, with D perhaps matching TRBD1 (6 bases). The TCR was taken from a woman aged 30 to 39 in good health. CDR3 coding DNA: TGTGCCAGCATCGAAGGGGGGGCCCATGGCTACACCTTC. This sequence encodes CASIEGGAHGYTF.